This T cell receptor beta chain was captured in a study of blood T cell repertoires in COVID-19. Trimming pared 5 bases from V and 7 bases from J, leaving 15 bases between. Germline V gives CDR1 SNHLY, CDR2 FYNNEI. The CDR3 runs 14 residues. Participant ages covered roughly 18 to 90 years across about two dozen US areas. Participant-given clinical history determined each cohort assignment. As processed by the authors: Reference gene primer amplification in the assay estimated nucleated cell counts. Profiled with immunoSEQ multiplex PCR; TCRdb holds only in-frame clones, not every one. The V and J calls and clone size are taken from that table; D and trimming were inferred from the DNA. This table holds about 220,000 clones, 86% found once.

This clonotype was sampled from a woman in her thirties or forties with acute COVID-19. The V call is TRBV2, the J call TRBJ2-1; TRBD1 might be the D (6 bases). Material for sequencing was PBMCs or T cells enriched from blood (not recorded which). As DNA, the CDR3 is TGTGCCAGCAGTCCCCAGGGCAGGGGAAATGAGCAGTTCTTC. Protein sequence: CASSPQGRGNEQFF.